This TCR beta chain stems from a study of beta chain features in type 1 diabetes. The sample holds a few counts of this clone. The antigen is not known. Donors underwent one heparinised blood draw, about 0.12 L on average. The CDR3 loop spans 14 amino acids. Looked up from germline, CDR1 is SGHTA and CDR2 is FQGNSA. Trimming removed 2 bases at V and 4 bases at J, with 12 bases between. Notes on the study in general: Within patients, naive, central memory and Treg TCRB repertoires seemed more similar than within healthy donors.

The investigators reverse transcribed all of the isolated RNA, so they sequenced expressed TCRB transcripts. This table comes from immunoSEQ multiplex PCR, and its TCRdb copy is limited to in-frame clones, with some not included. The data contain more than 150,000 clones, over 8.5% of them singletons. Sequencing used central memory CD4+ T cells from blood. The sequence was obtained from a man aged 18 to 35 in good health. This chain connects TRBV7-2 to TRBJ2-7; the D gene is possibly TRBD2 (7 bases). In DNA form, the CDR3 reads TGTGCCAGCAGCTTATCGGGGGGCGGATACGAGCAGTACTTC. Translation: CASSLSGGGYEQYF.